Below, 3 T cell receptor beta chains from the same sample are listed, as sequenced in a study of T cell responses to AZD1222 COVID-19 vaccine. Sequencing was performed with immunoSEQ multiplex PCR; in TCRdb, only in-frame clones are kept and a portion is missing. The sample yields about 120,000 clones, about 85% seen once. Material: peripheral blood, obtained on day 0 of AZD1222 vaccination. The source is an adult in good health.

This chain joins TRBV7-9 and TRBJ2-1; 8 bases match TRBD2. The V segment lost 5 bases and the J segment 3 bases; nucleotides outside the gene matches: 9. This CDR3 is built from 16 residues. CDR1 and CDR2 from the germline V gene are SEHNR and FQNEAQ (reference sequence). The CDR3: CASSPEAGVNYNEQFF. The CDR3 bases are TGTGCCAGCAGCCCAGAAGCGGGGGTGAACTACAATGAGCAGTTCTTC.

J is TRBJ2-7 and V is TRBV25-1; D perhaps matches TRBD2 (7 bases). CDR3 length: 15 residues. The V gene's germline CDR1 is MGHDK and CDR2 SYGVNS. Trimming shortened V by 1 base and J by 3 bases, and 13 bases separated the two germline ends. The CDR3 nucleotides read TGTGCCAGCAGTGAATCCCGGGGGGCCTTCTACGAGCAGTACTTC. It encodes CASSESRGAFYEQYF.

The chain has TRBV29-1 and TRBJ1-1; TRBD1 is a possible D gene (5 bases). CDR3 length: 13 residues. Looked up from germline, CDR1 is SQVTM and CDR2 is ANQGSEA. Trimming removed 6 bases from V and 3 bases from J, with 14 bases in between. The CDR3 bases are TGCAGCGTAGATCCCGGGACCTACACTGAAGCTTTCTTT. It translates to CSVDPGTYTEAFF.